Listed below are T cell receptor beta chains from one sample, sequenced in a study of shared clonotypes between healthy human individuals. Assay: immunoSEQ multiplex PCR; the TCRdb copy retains only in-frame clones and omits some. Altogether nearly 600,000 clones are present, just under 97% being singletons, with the ten largest covering approximately 0.1%. Sequenced input: naive CD8+ T cells sorted from blood. The receptors stem from a woman aged 25 to 39 in good health. CDR3s include the opening cysteine and the closing phenylalanine or tryptophan. Each record gives: J gene, CDR3 length, V gene, D gene, clone size, CDR3 DNA, CDR3 protein. The D gene is left open where the match is weak. A clone size is listed for some rows: how often the clone was seen (once, few, many), or a class if it is expanded.

>TRBJ2-2|11|TRBV12-5|.|once
TGTGCTAGTGGTACCATGGGGGAGCTGTTTTTT
CASGTMGELFF
>TRBJ2-5|14|TRBV13|TRBD2|.
TGTGCCAGCAGCGGGGGACTAGCGATAGAGACCCAGTACTTC
CASSGGLAIETQYF
>TRBJ2-7|16|TRBV18|.|.
TGTGCCAGCTCACCTGGAGGGGCAGGTCTAAACTCCGAGCAGTACTTC
CASSPGGAGLNSEQYF
>TRBJ2-7|14|TRBV5-1|.|.
TGCGCCAGCAGCTTGGGCACGGCGGTTTACGAGCAGTACTTC
CASSLGTAVYEQYF
>TRBJ2-1|15|TRBV5-4|.|.
TGTGCCAGCAGCTTGGTGGGACCAGATATCCATGAGCAGTTCTTC
CASSLVGPDIHEQFF
>TRBJ2-1|14|TRBV5-1|.|.
TGCGCCAGCAGCTTGGACTCGGACTACAATGAGCAGTTCTTC
CASSLDSDYNEQFF
>TRBJ2-7|12|TRBV27|.|few
TGTGCCAGCAGTTTGAACGGCTACGAGCAGTACTTC
CASSLNGYEQYF
>TRBJ2-2|16|TRBV29-1|TRBD1|once
TGCAGCGTCTTGGACAGGATTGGGGTGAACACCGGGGAGCTGTTTTTT
CSVLDRIGVNTGELFF
>TRBJ2-5|17|TRBV15|TRBD2|.
TGTGCCACCAGCAGAGATGGTCCAGCGGGAGTCCAAGAGACCCAGTACTTC
CATSRDGPAGVQETQYF
>TRBJ1-5|18|TRBV28|.|.
TGTGCCAGCAGTTCTCTTTTTGGGATCGGCAGGGGACATCAGCCCCAGCATTTT
CASSSLFGIGRGHQPQHF
>TRBJ2-7|15|TRBV7-9|.|.
TGTGCCAGCAGCCTCGGGATTGGGGCAGCCTACGAGCAGTACTTC
CASSLGIGAAYEQYF
>TRBJ1-1|13|TRBV11-2|TRBD1|once
TGTGCCAGCAGACAGGGGGGGAGTAATGAAGCTTTCTTT
CASRQGGSNEAFF
>TRBJ2-3|20|TRBV5-1|TRBD2|.
TGCGCCAGCAGCTTGGATCTTAGCGGGGTACGGAGGGCTAGCACAGATACGCAGTATTTT
CASSLDLSGVRRASTDTQYF
>TRBJ2-7|11|TRBV27|.|.
TGTGCCAGCAGGACTTTTTACGAGCAGTACTTC
CASRTFYEQYF
>TRBJ2-1|14|TRBV27|.|once
TGTGCCAGCAGTTTGAGGGTCCCTTACAATGAGCAGTTCTTC
CASSLRVPYNEQFF
>TRBJ2-1|15|TRBV2|.|.
TGTGCCAGCAACCGGCCGGGACTTATACTTAATGAGCAGTTCTTC
CASNRPGLILNEQFF
>TRBJ1-6|12|TRBV9|.|.
TGTGCCAGCAGCGTGGCGAATTCACCCCTCCACTTT
CASSVANSPLHF
>TRBJ2-7|15|TRBV28|TRBD2|.
TGTGCCAGCAGTTTCCCGGCGGGAGGCTCTTACGAGCAGTACTTC
CASSFPAGGSYEQYF
>TRBJ1-2|11|TRBV20-1|.|.
TGCAGTGCTACGGCGGCTGATGGCTACACCTTC
CSATAADGYTF
>TRBJ2-1|15|TRBV5-1|TRBD2|once
TGCGCCAGCAGCTCGACTAGCGGGAGGGCCAATGAGCAGTTCTTC
CASSSTSGRANEQFF
>TRBJ2-1|11|TRBV28|.|.
TGTGCCAGCAGTCTTGGCAATGAGCAGTTCTTC
CASSLGNEQFF
>TRBJ2-2|16|TRBV2|TRBD2|.
TGTGCCAGCAGGGAGACTAGCGGGATTCTAACCGGGGAGCTGTTTTTT
CASRETSGILTGELFF